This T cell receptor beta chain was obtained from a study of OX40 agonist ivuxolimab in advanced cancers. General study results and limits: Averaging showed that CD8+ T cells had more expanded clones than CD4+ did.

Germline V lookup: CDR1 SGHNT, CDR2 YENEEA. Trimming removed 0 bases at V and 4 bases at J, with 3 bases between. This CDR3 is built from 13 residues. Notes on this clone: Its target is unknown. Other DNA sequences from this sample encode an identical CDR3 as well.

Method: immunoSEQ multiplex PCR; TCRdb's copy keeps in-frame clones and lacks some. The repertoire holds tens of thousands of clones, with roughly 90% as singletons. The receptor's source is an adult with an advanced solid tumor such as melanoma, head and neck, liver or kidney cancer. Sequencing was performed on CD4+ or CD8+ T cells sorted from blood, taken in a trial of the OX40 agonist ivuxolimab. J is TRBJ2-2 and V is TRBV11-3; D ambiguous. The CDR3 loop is CASSLDPTGELFF. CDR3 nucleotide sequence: TGTGCCAGCAGCTTAGATCCCACCGGGGAGCTGTTTTTT. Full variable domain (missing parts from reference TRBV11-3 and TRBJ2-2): EAGVVQSPRYKIIEKKQPVAFWCNPISGHNTLYWYLQNLGQGPELLIRYENEEAVDDSQLPKDRFSAERLKGVDSTLKIQPAELGDSAVYLCASSLDPTGELFFGEGSRLTVL.